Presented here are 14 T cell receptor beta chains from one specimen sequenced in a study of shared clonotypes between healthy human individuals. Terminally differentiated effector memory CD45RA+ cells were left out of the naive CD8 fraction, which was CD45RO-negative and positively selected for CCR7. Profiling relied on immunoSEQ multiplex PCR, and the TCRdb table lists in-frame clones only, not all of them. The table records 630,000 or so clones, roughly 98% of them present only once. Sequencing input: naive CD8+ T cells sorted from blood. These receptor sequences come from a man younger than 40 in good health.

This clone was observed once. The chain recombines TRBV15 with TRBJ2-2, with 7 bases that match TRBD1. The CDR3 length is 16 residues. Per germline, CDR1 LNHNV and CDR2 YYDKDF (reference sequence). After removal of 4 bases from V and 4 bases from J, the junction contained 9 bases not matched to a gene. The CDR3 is CATSTRVGGSTGELFF. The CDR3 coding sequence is TGTGCCACCAGCACCCGAGTAGGGGGCAGCACCGGGGAGCTGTTTTTT.

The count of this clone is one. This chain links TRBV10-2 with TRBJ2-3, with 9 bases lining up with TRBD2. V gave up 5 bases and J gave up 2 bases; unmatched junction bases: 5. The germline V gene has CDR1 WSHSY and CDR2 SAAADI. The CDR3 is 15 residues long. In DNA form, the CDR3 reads TGCGCCAGCAGTCCAATAGCGGGAGCCACAGATACGCAGTATTTT. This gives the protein CASSPIAGATDTQYF.

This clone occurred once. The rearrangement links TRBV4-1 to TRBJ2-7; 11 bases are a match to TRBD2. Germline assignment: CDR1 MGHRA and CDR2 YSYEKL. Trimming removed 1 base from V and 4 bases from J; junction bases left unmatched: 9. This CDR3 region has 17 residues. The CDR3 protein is CASSQGGELAGAYEQYF. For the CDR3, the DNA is TGCGCCAGCAGCCAAGGGGGGGAACTAGCGGGAGCTTACGAGCAGTACTTC.

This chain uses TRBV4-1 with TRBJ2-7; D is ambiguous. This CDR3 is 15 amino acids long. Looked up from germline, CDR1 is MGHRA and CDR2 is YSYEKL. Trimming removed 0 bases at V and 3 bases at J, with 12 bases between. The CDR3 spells CASSQEHSSNYEQYF. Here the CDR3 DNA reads TGCGCCAGCAGCCAAGAACACTCCTCAAACTACGAGCAGTACTTC.

The chain's CDR3 is CASSFSPLFYGYTF. For the CDR3, the DNA is TGTGCCAGCAGTTTCAGCCCGCTATTCTATGGCTACACCTTC. The rearrangement links TRBV27 to TRBJ1-2, with D unresolved. The germline V gene has CDR1 MNHEY and CDR2 SMNVEV (reference sequence). The CDR3 totals 14 residues. The V end was cut by 3 bases, the J end by 4 bases, with 12 bases between.

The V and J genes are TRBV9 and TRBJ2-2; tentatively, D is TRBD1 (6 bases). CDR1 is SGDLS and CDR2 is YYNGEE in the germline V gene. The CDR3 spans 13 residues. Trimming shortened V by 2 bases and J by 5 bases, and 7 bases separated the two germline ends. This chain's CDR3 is CASSVTGTGELFF. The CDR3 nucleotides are TGTGCCAGCAGCGTTACAGGGACCGGGGAGCTGTTTTTT.

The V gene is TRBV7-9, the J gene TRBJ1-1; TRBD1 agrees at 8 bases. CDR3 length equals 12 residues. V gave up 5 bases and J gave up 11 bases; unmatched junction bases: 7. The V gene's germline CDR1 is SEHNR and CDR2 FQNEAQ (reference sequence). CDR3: CASSPGQGWAFF. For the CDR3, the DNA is TGTGCCAGCAGCCCAGGACAGGGTTGGGCTTTCTTT.

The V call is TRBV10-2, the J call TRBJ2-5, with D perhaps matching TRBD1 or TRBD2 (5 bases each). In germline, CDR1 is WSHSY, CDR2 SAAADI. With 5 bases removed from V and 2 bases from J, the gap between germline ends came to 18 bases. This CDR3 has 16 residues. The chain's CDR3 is CASSFFRDDEQETQYF. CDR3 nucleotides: TGCGCCAGCAGTTTTTTCCGGGACGATGAACAAGAGACCCAGTACTTC.

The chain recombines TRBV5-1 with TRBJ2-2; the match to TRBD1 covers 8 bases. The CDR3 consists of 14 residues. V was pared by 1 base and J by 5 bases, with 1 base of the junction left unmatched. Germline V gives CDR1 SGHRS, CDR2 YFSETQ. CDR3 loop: CASSLRTGTGELFF. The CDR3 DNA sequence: TGCGCCAGCAGCTTGCGGACAGGGACCGGGGAGCTGTTTTTT.

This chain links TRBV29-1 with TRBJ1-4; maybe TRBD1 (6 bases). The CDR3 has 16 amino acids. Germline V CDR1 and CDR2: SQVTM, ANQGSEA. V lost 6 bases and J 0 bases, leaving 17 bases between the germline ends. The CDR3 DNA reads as TGCAGCGTCCTCGACAGGTCCCAGGCAACTAATGAAAAACTGTTTTTT. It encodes CSVLDRSQATNEKLFF.

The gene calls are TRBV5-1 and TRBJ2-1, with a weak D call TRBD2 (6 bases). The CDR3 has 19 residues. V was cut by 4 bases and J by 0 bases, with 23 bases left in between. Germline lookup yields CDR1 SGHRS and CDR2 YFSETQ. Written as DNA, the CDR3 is TGCGCCAGCAGCGGAGACGGTTGGGACTCCCCCAGCTCCTACAATGAGCAGTTCTTC. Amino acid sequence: CASSGDGWDSPSSYNEQFF.

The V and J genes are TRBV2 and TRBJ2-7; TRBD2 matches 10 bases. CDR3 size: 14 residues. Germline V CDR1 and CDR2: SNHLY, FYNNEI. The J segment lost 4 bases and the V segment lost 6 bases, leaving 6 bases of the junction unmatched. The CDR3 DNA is TGTGCCAGCAGGCCAACTAGCGGGACATACGAGCAGTACTTC. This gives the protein CASRPTSGTYEQYF.

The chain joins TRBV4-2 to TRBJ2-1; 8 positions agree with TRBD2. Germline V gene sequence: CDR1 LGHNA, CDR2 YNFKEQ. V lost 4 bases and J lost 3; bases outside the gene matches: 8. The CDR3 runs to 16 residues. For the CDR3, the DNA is TGTGCCAGCAGCCCTCCCCTGAGCGGGGGCTACAATGAGCAGTTCTTC. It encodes CASSPPLSGGYNEQFF.

In DNA, the CDR3 is TGTGCCAGCAGCCAAGGTCAGTTCGAGCAGTACTTC. Protein sequence: CASSQGQFEQYF. The chain links TRBV11-2 to TRBJ2-7; D is ambiguous. The germline V and J ends were trimmed by 5 bases and 6 bases, with 11 bases remaining between them. Germline lookup yields CDR1 SGHAT and CDR2 FQNNGV. The CDR3 sequence is 12 residues long. The variable domain in full, with the rest retrieved from reference TRBV11-2 and TRBJ2-7, is EAGVAQSPRYKIIEKRQSVAFWCNPISGHATLYWYQQILGQGPKLLIQFQNNGVVDDSQLPKDRFSAERLKGVDSTLKIQPAKLEDSAVYLCASSQGQFEQYFGPGTRLTVT.